The 18 T cell receptor beta chains below all came from one sample that was sequenced in a study of blood T cell repertoires in COVID-19 (TCRdb year 2020). Libraries were built with the immunoSEQ multiplex PCR assay. Drawn from immuneACCESS, this table holds only the in-frame rearrangements with V and J called that TCRdb kept. Clones are partly lost; checked studies trace under half to an unresolved V gene and leave the rest unexplained. The sample contains about 70,000 clones, 85% of them found a single time. The ten largest make up just over 5% of the sample. The sample consisted of peripheral blood. The receptors shown here come from an elderly man with acute or convalescent COVID-19.

V usage is TRBV4-3 and J usage is TRBJ2-3, with a possible D match to TRBD2 (6 bases). The CDR3 is 15 amino acids. The germline CDR1 and CDR2 sequences are LGHNA and YSLEER. V gave up 0 bases and J gave up 4 bases, with 11 bases separating them. In nucleotides, the CDR3 is TGCGCCAGCAGCCAAGATCTCTCGGGAGCAGATACGCAGTATTTT. It specifies CASSQDLSGADTQYF.

The rearrangement joins TRBV6-2 or TRBV6-3 to TRBJ1-1; maybe TRBD1 (6 bases). The CDR3 consists of 15 residues. The germline V gene encodes CDR1 MNHEY and CDR2 SVGEGT. V was clipped by 2 bases and J by 5 bases, with 15 bases between them. CDR3: CASSYSGGRWTEAFF. In DNA form, the CDR3 reads TGTGCCAGCAGTTACAGCGGGGGGCGCTGGACTGAAGCTTTCTTT.

The chain has TRBV2 and TRBJ2-3; 8 bases are a match to TRBD2. Germline V gene data show CDR1 as SNHLY and CDR2 as FYNNEI. The CDR3 spans 15 residues. Unmatched junction bases numbered 3, after V lost 2 bases and J lost 2 bases. The CDR3 DNA reads as TGTGCCAGCAGTGAAAGTAGCGGGATCACAGATACGCAGTATTTT. It is translated as CASSESSGITDTQYF. The whole variable domain, remainder taken from reference TRBV2 and TRBJ2-3, is EPEVTQTPSHQVTQMGQEVILRCVPISNHLYFYWYRQILGQKVEFLVSFYNNEISEKSEIFDDQFSVERPDGSNFTLKIRSTKLEDSAMYFCASSESSGITDTQYFGPGTRLTVL.

This chain joins TRBV30 and TRBJ2-6; D unclear. The germline gives CDR1 GTSNPN, CDR2 SVGIG (reference sequence). CDR3 size: 14 residues. V lost 8 bases to trimming and J lost 0 bases, with 11 bases between them. The CDR3: CARHSSSGANVLTF. DNA for the CDR3: TGTGCCCGCCACTCGAGCTCTGGGGCCAACGTCCTGACTTTC. Complete variable domain (other parts from reference TRBV30 and TRBJ2-6): SQTIHQWPATLVQPVGSPLSLECTVEGTSNPNLYWYRQAAGRGLQLLFYSVGIGQISSEVPQNLSASRPQDRQFILSSKKLLLSDSGFYLCARHSSSGANVLTFGAGSRLTVL.

The chain is built from TRBV29-1 and TRBJ1-1; 7 bases align to TRBD1. CDR3 length equals 14 residues. The V segment lost 1 base and the J segment 1 base; nucleotides outside the gene matches: 3. Germline V lookup: CDR1 SQVTM, CDR2 ANQGSEA. CDR3 amino acids: CSVEGRTGNTEAFF. CDR3 nucleotide sequence: TGCAGCGTTGAAGGCCGGACAGGGAACACTGAAGCTTTCTTT. Complete variable domain (other parts from reference TRBV29-1 and TRBJ1-1): SAVISQKPSRDICQRGTSLTIQCQVDSQVTMMFWYRQQPGQSLTLIATANQGSEATYESGFVIDKFPISRPNLTFSTLTVSNMSPEDSSIYLCSVEGRTGNTEAFFGQGTRLTVV.

The chain combines TRBV11-2 with TRBJ1-1; tentative D call: TRBD1 (6 bases). V dropped 2 bases and J dropped 6 bases, with 7 bases sitting between them. Germline V CDR1 and CDR2: SGHAT, FQNNGV. The CDR3 covers 12 residues. The CDR3 loop is CASSLRGSEAFF. The CDR3 nucleotides are TGTGCCAGCAGCTTAAGGGGGTCTGAAGCTTTCTTT.

The rearrangement uses TRBV19 and TRBJ1-1; D might be TRBD1 (5 bases). Germline-derived CDR1 and CDR2 are LNHDA and SQIVND (reference sequence). CDR3 length: 16 residues. V lost 3 bases and J 4 bases, leaving 18 bases between the germline ends. The CDR3 here is CASSISGAGGSTEAFF. CDR3 sequence (DNA): TGTGCCAGTAGTATCTCCGGGGCGGGAGGAAGCACTGAAGCTTTCTTT.

The V and J genes are TRBV3-1 (or the pseudogene TRBV3-2) and TRBJ2-7, with TRBD1 as a possible D gene (5 bases). Trimming pared 1 base from V and 3 bases from J, leaving 10 bases between. The CDR3 is 14 residues long. Germline V CDR1 and CDR2: LGHDT, YNNKEL (reference sequence). CDR3 in amino acids: CASSQVYDSYEQYF. The CDR3 DNA follows: TGTGCCAGCAGCCAAGTGTACGACAGCTACGAGCAGTACTTC.

J is TRBJ2-5 and V is TRBV7-2; possibly TRBD1 for D (6 bases). Trimming removed 2 bases at V and 3 bases at J, with 16 bases between. This CDR3 contains 16 residues. Per germline, CDR1 SGHTA and CDR2 FQGNSA. The CDR3 DNA is TGTGCCAGCAGCTTATACCCTGGGACACTCAAAGAGACCCAGTACTTC. This translates into CASSLYPGTLKETQYF.

V and J are TRBV3-1 (or the pseudogene TRBV3-2) and TRBJ1-1, with D uncertain. This CDR3 has 14 residues. Trimming removed 2 bases at V and 1 base at J, with 8 bases between. Germline lookup yields CDR1 LGHDT and CDR2 YNNKEL (reference sequence). CDR3 DNA sequence: TGTGCCAGCAGCCAAAGGGAGGAGAACACTGAAGCTTTCTTT. Residues: CASSQREENTEAFF.

The V call is TRBV6-6, the J call TRBJ2-3; 9 bases fit TRBD1. CDR1 MNHNY and CDR2 SVGAGI come from the germline V gene (reference sequence). V was pared by 7 bases and J by 6 bases, with 8 bases of the junction left unmatched. The CDR3 is 14 residues long. The DNA of the CDR3 is TGTGCCAGCAAAAGACAGGGGGAGATGGATACGCAGTATTTT. This gives the protein CASKRQGEMDTQYF.

Only one count was recorded for this clone. The chain recombines TRBV6-6 with TRBJ2-7; tentatively, D is TRBD1 (5 bases). V dropped 0 bases and J dropped 2 bases, with 14 bases sitting between them. Germline lookup yields CDR1 MNHNY and CDR2 SVGAGI (reference sequence). The CDR3 extends over 16 amino acids. The CDR3, as DNA: TGTGCCAGCAGTTACTCGGGAAGCAAGGGGACCTACGAGCAGTACTTC. This encodes CASSYSGSKGTYEQYF.

The chain couples TRBV19 to TRBJ1-4; 7 nucleotides line up with TRBD1. Trimming at V came to 5 bases and at J to 8 bases, leaving 11 bases not matched to a gene. Germline CDR1 and CDR2: LNHDA and SQIVND (reference sequence). There are 15 residues in the CDR3. CDR3 nucleotides: TGTGCCAGTAGTGACGCCCGGGACAGTAGGGAAAAACTGTTTTTT. As protein: CASSDARDSREKLFF.

V and J are TRBV6-1 and TRBJ2-3, with D perhaps TRBD2 (6 bases). The germline V gene has CDR1 MNHNS and CDR2 SASEGT. V was pared by 3 bases and J by 2 bases, with 12 bases between. The CDR3 contains 15 residues. The CDR3 DNA reads TGTGCCAGCAGTGACGGGACTGACCACACAGATACGCAGTATTTT. This encodes CASSDGTDHTDTQYF.

The gene calls are TRBV6-2 or TRBV6-3 and TRBJ2-7; TRBD2 aligns across 9 bases. Germline-derived CDR1 and CDR2 are MNHEY and SVGEGT. There are 16 residues in the CDR3. V was clipped by 0 bases and J by 4 bases; unmatched bases: 7. The CDR3 bases are TGTGCCAGCAGTTACTCACTAGCGGGCCGAGAGTACGAGCAGTACTTC. It codes for CASSYSLAGREYEQYF.

V usage is TRBV28 and J usage is TRBJ2-7; TRBD2 aligns across 10 bases. The CDR3 is 15 amino acids. Germline values: CDR1 MDHEN, CDR2 SYDVKM. With V trimmed by 5 bases and J by 3 bases, 7 bases remained unmatched. The CDR3 is CASSTGTSDLYEQYF. CDR3 bases: TGTGCCAGCAGTACCGGGACTAGCGACCTCTACGAGCAGTACTTC.

The chain has TRBV7-9 and TRBJ1-4, with a tentative D call TRBD1 (5 bases). This CDR3 has 14 amino acids. V lost 5 bases, J lost 3 bases, and 10 bases lay in between. The germline CDR1 and CDR2 sequences are SEHNR and FQNEAQ (reference sequence). CDR3 region: CASSAWGSNEKLFF. The CDR3, as DNA: TGTGCCAGCAGCGCCTGGGGCTCTAATGAAAAACTGTTTTTT.

This clone was counted a single time. V is TRBV4-3 and J is TRBJ2-4; 10 nucleotides match TRBD1. Unmatched junction bases numbered 7, after V lost 0 bases and J lost 8 bases. Germline V gene data show CDR1 as LGHNA and CDR2 as YSLEER. The CDR3 spans 16 residues. CDR3 in DNA: TGCGCCAGCAGCCAAGATCGGACAGGGGGTGGGGACATTCAGTACTTC. Translation: CASSQDRTGGGDIQYF.